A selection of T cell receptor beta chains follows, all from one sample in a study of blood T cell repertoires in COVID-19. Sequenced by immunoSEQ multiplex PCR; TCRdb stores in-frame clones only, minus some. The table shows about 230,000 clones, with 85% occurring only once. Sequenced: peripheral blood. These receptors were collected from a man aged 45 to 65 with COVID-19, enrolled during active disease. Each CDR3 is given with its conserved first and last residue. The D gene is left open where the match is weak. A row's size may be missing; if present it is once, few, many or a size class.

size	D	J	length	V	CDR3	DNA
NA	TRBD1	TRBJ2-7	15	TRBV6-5	CASSTRTGGSYEQYF	TGTGCCAGCAGTACCCGAACAGGGGGCAGTTACGAGCAGTACTTC
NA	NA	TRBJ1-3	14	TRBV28	CASSPAGTGNTIYF	TGTGCCAGCAGTCCGGCGGGAACTGGAAACACCATATATTTT
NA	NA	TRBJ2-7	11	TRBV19	CATGQSYEQYF	TGTGCCACCGGACAGTCCTACGAGCAGTACTTC
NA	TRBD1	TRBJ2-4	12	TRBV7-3	CASSPRQGIQYF	TGTGCCAGCAGCCCAAGACAGGGAATTCAGTACTTC
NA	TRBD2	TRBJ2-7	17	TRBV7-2	CASSLAGSAGGLYEQYF	TGTGCCAGCAGCTTAGCGGGATCAGCGGGGGGACTGTACGAGCAGTACTTC
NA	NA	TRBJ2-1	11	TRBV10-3	CAISDGYEQFF	TGTGCCATCAGTGACGGGTATGAGCAGTTCTTC
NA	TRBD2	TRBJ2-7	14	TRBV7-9	CASAVGLVDNEQYF	TGTGCCAGCGCCGTAGGACTAGTAGATAACGAGCAGTACTTC
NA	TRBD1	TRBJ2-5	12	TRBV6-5	CASRPGTGAQYF	TGTGCCAGCCGTCCCGGGACAGGGGCCCAGTACTTC
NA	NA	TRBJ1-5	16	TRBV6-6	CASSYESGLSNQPQHF	TGTGCCAGCAGTTACGAGTCAGGCCTTAGCAATCAGCCCCAGCATTTT
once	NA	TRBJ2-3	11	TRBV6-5	CASRGLDTQYF	TGTGCCAGCAGGGGACTAGATACGCAGTATTTT
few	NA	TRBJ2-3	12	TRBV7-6	CASSLSGYTQYF	TGTGCCAGCAGCTTGTCGGGTTATACGCAGTATTTT
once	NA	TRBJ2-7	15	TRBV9	CASSVGGTLNYEQYF	TGTGCCAGCAGCGTAGGGGGCACTCTCAACTACGAGCAGTACTTC
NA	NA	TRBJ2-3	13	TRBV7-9	CASLASGADTQYF	TGTGCCAGTCTAGCGTCGGGGGCAGATACGCAGTATTTT
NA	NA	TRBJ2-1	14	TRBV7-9	CASSPSGADNEQFF	TGTGCCAGCAGCCCTTCTGGGGCGGACAATGAGCAGTTCTTC
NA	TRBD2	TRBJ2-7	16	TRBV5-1	CASSLDLRGAGYEQYF	TGCGCCAGCAGCTTGGATTTGCGGGGGGCTGGCTACGAGCAGTACTTC
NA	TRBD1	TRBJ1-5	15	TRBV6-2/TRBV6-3	CASSFQGAMNQPQHF	TGTGCCAGCAGTTTCCAGGGGGCGATGAATCAGCCCCAGCATTTT
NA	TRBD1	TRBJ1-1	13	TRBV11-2	CASSWTGDTEAFF	TGTGCCAGCAGCTGGACAGGGGACACTGAAGCTTTCTTT
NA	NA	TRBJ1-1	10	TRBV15	CATAGTEAFF	TGTGCCACAGCAGGCACTGAAGCTTTCTTT
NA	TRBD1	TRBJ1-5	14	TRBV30	CAWSATGGNQPQHF	TGTGCCTGGAGCGCCACAGGGGGCAATCAGCCCCAGCATTTT
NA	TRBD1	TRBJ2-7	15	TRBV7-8	CASTPGQATSYEQYF	TGTGCCAGCACCCCAGGACAGGCGACCTCCTACGAGCAGTACTTC
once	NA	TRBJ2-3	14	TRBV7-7	CASSPGRGTDTQYF	TGTGCTAGCAGTCCCGGGCGGGGCACAGATACGCAGTATTTT
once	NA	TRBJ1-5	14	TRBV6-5	CASSYQGSNQPQHF	TGTGCCAGCAGTTACCAGGGGTCCAATCAGCCCCAGCATTTT
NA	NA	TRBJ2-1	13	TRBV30	CAWSVARAREQFF	TGTGCCTGGAGTGTCGCCAGGGCTAGGGAGCAGTTCTTC
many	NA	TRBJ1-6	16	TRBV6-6	CASSTRGAPYNSPLHF	TGTGCCAGCAGTACTCGTGGAGCCCCCTATAATTCACCCCTCCACTTT
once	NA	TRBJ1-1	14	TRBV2	CASTNMGGTPTAFF	TGTGCCAGCACCAACATGGGGGGGACCCCCACGGCTTTCTTT
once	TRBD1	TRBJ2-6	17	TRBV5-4	CASSPGQAIYGANVLTF	TGTGCCAGCAGCCCGGGACAGGCCATTTACGGGGCCAACGTCCTGACTTTC
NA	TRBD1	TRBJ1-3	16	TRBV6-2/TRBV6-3	CASSNRVRGPGNTIYF	TGTGCCAGCAGTAACCGGGTCAGGGGGCCAGGAAACACCATATATTTT
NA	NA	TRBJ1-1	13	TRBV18	CASSPNRDTEAFF	TGTGCCAGCTCACCAAACAGGGACACTGAAGCTTTCTTT
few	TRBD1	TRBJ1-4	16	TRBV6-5	CASSYSVGDRGEKLFF	TGTGCCAGCAGTTACTCCGTCGGTGACAGGGGTGAAAAACTGTTTTTT
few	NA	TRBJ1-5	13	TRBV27	CASSLVPGWPQHF	TGTGCCAGCAGTTTGGTCCCGGGTTGGCCCCAGCATTTT
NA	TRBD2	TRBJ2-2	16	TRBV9	CASSVDGGAYTGELFF	TGTGCCAGCAGCGTAGACGGGGGGGCCTACACCGGGGAGCTGTTTTTT
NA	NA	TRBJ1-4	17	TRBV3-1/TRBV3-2	CASSQSSLRATNEKLFF	TGTGCCAGCAGCCAATCCTCCCTCCGGGCAACTAATGAAAAACTGTTTTTT
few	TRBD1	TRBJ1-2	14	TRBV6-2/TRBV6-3	CASSRGTGSYGYTF	TGTGCCAGCAGCCGCGGGACAGGAAGCTATGGCTACACCTTC
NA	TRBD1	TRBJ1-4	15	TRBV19	CASRPRDSLNEKLFF	TGTGCCAGTAGACCCCGGGACAGTCTTAATGAAAAACTGTTTTTT
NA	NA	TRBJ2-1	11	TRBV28	CASSKQAEQFF	TGTGCCAGCAGTAAACAGGCGGAGCAGTTCTTC
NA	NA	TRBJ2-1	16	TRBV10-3	CAISESAGQLYNEQFF	TGTGCCATCAGTGAGTCCGCGGGACAGCTCTACAATGAGCAGTTCTTC
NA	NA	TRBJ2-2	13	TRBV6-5	CASTVLHTGELFF	TGTGCCAGCACCGTCCTTCACACCGGGGAGCTGTTTTTT
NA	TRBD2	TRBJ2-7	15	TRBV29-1	CREGQRGDQMYEQYF	TGCAGGGAAGGGCAGCGGGGGGACCAAATGTACGAGCAGTACTTC
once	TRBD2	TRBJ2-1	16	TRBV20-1	CSASRLAGSSYNEQFF	TGCAGTGCTAGTCGGCTAGCGGGTTCCTCCTACAATGAGCAGTTCTTC
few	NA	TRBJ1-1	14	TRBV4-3	CASSLGQRNTEAFF	TGCGCCAGCAGCCTAGGACAGAGGAACACTGAAGCTTTCTTT
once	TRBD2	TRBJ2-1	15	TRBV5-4	CASSPRLAGDHEQFF	TGTGCCAGCAGCCCCAGACTAGCGGGGGACCATGAGCAGTTCTTC
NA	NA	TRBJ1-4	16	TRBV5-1	CASREGRGVIREKLFF	TGCGCCAGCAGGGAGGGCCGAGGGGTTATTCGGGAAAAACTGTTTTTT
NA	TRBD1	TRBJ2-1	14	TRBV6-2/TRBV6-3	CASSYHRGINEQFF	TGTGCCAGCAGTTACCACAGGGGGATTAATGAGCAGTTCTTC
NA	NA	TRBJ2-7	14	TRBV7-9	CASSFNIGTPEQYF	TGTGCCAGCAGCTTCAATATAGGGACACCCGAGCAGTACTTC
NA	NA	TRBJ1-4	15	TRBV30	CAWSPGRATNEKLFF	TGTGCCTGGAGTCCCGGGAGAGCAACTAATGAAAAACTGTTTTTT
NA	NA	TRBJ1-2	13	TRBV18	CASSPPTRLVDTF	TGTGCCAGCTCCCCTCCCACTCGTCTTGTGGACACCTTC
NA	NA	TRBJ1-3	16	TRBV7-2	CASSSRRELSGNTIYF	TGTGCCAGCAGCTCGCGAAGGGAGCTCTCTGGAAACACCATATATTTT
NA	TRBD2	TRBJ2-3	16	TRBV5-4	CASSLSGGGRADTQYF	TGTGCCAGCAGCTTGAGCGGGGGGGGCCGCGCAGATACGCAGTATTTT
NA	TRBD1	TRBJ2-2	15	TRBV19	CASSIGKTGVGELFF	TGTGCCAGTAGTATAGGAAAGACAGGGGTTGGGGAGCTGTTTTTT